The clone carrying this TCR beta chain is medium-sized by share. The antigen is unknown. The sample comes from a study of identifying expanded T cells in peripheral blood. Findings of the study overall: Over two and four weeks, about 15 and 19 clones changed, versus approximately 1.2 between replicates. Variance in clone template counts between roughly 2-week samples significantly increased with total template count across all healthy donors.

Collection occurred without any documented infections or immune events in donors. The repertoire was sequenced with immunoSEQ multiplex PCR; TCRdb's copy has only in-frame clones and lacks some. The profile shows about 58,000 clones, around 83% of them singletons. This sequence originates from a person between 18 and 75 years old in good health. Sequenced input: blood.

The CDR3 region is CASAVNSQYNEQFF. In DNA, the CDR3 is TGCGCCTCCGCCGTTAATAGTCAGTACAATGAGCAGTTCTTC. The chain links TRBV5-1 to TRBJ2-1; D is unclear. Germline loops: CDR1 SGHRS, CDR2 YFSETQ. There are 14 residues in the CDR3. V was trimmed by 10 bases and J by 4 bases, leaving 18 bases between them.